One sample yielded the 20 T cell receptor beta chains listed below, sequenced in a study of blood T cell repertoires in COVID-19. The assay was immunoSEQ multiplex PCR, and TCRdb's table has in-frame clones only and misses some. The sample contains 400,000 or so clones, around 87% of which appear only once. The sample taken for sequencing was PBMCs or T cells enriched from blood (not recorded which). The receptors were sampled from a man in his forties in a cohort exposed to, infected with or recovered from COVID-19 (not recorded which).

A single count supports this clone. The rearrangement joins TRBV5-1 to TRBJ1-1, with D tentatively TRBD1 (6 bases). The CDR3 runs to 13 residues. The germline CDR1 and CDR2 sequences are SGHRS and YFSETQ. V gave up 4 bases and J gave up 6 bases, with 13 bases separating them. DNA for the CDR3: TGCGCCAGCAGCCTAGCACAGGGTTCTGAAGCTTTCTTT. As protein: CASSLAQGSEAFF.

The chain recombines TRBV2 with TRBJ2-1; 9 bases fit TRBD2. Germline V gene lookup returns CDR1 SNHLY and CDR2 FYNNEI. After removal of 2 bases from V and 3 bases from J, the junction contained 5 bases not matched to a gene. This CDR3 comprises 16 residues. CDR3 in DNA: TGTGCCAGCAGTGAAACCCTAGCGGGAAACTACAATGAGCAGTTCTTC. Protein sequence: CASSETLAGNYNEQFF.

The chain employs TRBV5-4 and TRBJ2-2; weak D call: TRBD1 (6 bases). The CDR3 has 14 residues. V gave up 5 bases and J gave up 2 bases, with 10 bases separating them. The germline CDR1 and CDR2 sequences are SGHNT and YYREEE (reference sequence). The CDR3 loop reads CASRRDTNTGELFF. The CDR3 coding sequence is TGTGCCAGCAGGAGGGACACAAACACCGGGGAGCTGTTTTTT. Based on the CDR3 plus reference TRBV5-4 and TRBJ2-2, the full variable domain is ETGVTQSPTHLIKTRGQQVTLRCSSQSGHNTVSWYQQALGQGPQFIFQYYREEENGRGNFPPRFSGLQFPNYSSELNVNALELDDSALYLCASRRDTNTGELFFGEGSRLTVL.

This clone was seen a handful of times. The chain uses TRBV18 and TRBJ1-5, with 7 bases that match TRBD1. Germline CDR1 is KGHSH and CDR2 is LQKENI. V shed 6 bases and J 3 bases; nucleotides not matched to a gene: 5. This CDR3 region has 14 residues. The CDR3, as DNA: TGTGCCAGCTCCCAGGGGGTAATCAATCAGCCCCAGCATTTT. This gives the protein CASSQGVINQPQHF.

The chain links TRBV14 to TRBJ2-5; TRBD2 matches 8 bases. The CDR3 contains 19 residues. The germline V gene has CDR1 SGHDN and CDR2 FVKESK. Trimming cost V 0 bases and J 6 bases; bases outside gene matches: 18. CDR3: CASSQDPISGTRGGKTQYF. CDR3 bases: TGTGCCAGCAGCCAAGATCCTATTAGCGGGACTAGAGGCGGGAAGACCCAGTACTTC.

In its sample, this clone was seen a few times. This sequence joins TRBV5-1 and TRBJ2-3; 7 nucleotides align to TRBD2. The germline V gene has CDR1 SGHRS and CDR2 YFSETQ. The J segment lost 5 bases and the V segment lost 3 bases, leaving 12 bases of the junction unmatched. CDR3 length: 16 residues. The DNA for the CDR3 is TGCGCCAGCAGCTCTGGGGCTAGCGGTGGGAAAGATACGCAGTATTTT. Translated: CASSSGASGGKDTQYF.

CDR3 protein: CASSHSGPYEQYF. CDR3 bases: TGTGCCAGCAGCCACTCAGGGCCCTACGAGCAGTACTTC. The chain recombines TRBV3-1 (or the pseudogene TRBV3-2) with TRBJ2-7, with D possibly matching TRBD1 (5 bases). Germline V gene data show CDR1 as LGHDT and CDR2 as YNNKEL (reference sequence). CDR3 length equals 13 residues. The V end was cut by 3 bases, the J end by 2 bases, with 8 bases between.

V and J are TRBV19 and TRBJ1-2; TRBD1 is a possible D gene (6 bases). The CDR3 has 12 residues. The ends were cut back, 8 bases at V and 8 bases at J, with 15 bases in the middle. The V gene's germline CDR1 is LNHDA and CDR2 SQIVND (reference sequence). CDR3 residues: CASFGQFGGYTF. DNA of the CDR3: TGTGCCAGTTTCGGACAGTTTGGAGGCTACACCTTC.

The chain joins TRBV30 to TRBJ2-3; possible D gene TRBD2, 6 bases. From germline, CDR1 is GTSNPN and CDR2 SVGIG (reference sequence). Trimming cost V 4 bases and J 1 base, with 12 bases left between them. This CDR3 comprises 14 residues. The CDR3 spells CAWIRDFGTDTQYF. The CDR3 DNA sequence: TGTGCCTGGATAAGGGACTTTGGCACAGATACGCAGTATTTT.

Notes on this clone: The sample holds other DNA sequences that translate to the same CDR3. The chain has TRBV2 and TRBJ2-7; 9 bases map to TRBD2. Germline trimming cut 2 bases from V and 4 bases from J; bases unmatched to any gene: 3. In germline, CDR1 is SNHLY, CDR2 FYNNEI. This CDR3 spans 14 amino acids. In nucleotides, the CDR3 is TGTGCCAGCAGTGAACTAGCGGGGATATACGAGCAGTACTTC. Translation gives CASSELAGIYEQYF.

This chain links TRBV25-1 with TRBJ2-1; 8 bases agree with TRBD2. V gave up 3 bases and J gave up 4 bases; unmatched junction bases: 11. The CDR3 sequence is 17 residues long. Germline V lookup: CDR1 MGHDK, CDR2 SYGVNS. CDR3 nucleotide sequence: TGTGCCAGCAGTGACCAGGGGCTGAGCGGGGGTTACAATGAGCAGTTCTTC. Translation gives CASSDQGLSGGYNEQFF.

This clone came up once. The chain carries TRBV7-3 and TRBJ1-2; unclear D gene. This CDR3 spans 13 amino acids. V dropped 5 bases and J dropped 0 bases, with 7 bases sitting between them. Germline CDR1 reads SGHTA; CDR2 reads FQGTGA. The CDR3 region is CASSPRANYGYTF. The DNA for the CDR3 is TGTGCCAGCAGCCCCCGGGCTAACTATGGCTACACCTTC.

This CDR3 is CASSLEAGGPVGELFF. CDR3 sequence (DNA): TGTGCCAGCAGTTTAGAAGCGGGAGGGCCCGTCGGGGAGCTGTTTTTT. V and J are TRBV27 and TRBJ2-2; TRBD2 matches 10 bases. In germline, CDR1 is MNHEY, CDR2 SMNVEV (reference sequence). V shed 2 bases, J shed 7 bases, and the junction held 7 bases outside the gene matches. The length of the CDR3 is 16 residues.

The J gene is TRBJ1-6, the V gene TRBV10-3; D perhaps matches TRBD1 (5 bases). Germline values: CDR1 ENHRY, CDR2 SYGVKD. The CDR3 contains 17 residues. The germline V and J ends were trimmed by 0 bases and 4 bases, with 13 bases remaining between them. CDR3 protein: CAISESRGGGYNSPLHF. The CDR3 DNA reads TGTGCCATCAGTGAGTCTAGGGGAGGCGGGTATAATTCACCCCTCCACTTT.

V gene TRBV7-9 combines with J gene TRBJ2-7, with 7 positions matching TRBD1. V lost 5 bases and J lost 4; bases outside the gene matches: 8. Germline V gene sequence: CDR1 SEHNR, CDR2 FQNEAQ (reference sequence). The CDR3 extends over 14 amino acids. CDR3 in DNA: TGTGCCAGCAGCCAAGGACAGGTATTTTACGAGCAGTACTTC. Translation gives CASSQGQVFYEQYF.

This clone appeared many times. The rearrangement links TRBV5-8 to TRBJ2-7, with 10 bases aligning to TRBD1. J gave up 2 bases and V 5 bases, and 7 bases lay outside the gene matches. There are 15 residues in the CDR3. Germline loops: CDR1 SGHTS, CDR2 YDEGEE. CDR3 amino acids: CASRPTGGAPYEQYF. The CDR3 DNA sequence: TGTGCCAGCAGGCCGACAGGGGGCGCCCCCTACGAGCAGTACTTC.

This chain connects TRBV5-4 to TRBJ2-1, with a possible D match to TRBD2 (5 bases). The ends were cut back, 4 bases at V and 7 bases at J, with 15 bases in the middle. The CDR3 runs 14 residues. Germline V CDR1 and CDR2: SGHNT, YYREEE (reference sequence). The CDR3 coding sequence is TGTGCCAGCAGCGACACTAGATTTCCGAATGAGCAGTTCTTC. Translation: CASSDTRFPNEQFF.

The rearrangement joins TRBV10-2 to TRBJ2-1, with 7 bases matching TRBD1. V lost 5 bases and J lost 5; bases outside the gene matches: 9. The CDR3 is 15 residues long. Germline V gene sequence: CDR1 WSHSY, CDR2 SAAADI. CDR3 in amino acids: CASSPPGTVHNEQFF. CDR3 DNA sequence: TGCGCCAGCAGTCCCCCCGGGACAGTACACAATGAGCAGTTCTTC.

CDR3 residues: CASRRDSSPYNEQFF. CDR3 nucleotides: TGTGCCAGCAGAAGGGACAGTAGCCCCTACAATGAGCAGTTCTTC. The J gene is TRBJ2-1, the V gene TRBV7-9, with 7 positions matching TRBD1. Trimming at V came to 6 bases and at J to 2 bases, leaving 7 bases not matched to a gene. Germline-derived CDR1 and CDR2 are SEHNR and FQNEAQ (reference sequence). The CDR3 runs to 15 residues.

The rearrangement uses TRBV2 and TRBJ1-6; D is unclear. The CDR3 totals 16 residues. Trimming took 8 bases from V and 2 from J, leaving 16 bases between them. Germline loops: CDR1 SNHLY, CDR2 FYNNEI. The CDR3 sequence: CASQTKEGAYNSPLHF. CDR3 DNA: TGTGCCAGCCAGACGAAGGAAGGAGCCTATAATTCACCCCTCCACTTT.